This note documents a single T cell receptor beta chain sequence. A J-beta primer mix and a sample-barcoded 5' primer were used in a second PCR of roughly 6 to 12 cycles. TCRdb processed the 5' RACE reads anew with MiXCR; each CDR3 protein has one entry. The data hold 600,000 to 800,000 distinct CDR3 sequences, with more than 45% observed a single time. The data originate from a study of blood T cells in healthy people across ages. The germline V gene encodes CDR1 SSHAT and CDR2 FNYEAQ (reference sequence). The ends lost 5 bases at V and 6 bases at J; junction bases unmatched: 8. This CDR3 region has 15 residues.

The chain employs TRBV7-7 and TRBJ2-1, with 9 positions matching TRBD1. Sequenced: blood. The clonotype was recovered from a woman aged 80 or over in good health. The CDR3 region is CASSLNPGQGNEQFF. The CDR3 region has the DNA TGTGCCAGCAGCCTGAATCCGGGACAGGGCAATGAGCAGTTCTTC.